The 28 T cell receptor beta chains below come from one sample, sequenced in a study of blood T cells in healthy people across ages. It was with a sample-barcoded 5' primer and a J-beta primer mix that a second PCR of about 6 to 12 cycles was run. One entry per CDR3 protein, called by TCRdb with MiXCR from the 5' RACE reads. The sample yields 1.5 million to 2 million distinct CDR3 sequences, almost 35% seen once. Sequencing was carried out using blood. All receptors come from a woman aged 30 to 39 in good health.

The chain joins TRBV27 to TRBJ1-5; D call uncertain. V lost 2 bases and J 1 base, leaving 6 bases between the germline ends. The V gene's germline CDR1 is MNHEY and CDR2 SMNVEV (reference sequence). CDR3 length equals 14 residues. CDR3 bases: TGTGCCAGCAGTTTAAGCAGGAGCAATCAGCCCCAGCATTTT. Translated: CASSLSRSNQPQHF.

This clonotype was counted only a few times. The chain is built from TRBV12-3 or TRBV12-4 and TRBJ2-3, with TRBD2 matching 14 bases. This CDR3 region has 16 residues. V lost 6 bases, J lost 6 bases, and 8 bases stayed unmatched. The CDR3: CASRAGLAGAPDTQYF. As DNA, the CDR3 is TGTGCCAGCAGGGCGGGACTAGCGGGGGCCCCGGATACGCAGTATTTT.

The chain has TRBV7-9 and TRBJ1-1; D unresolved. The V gene's germline CDR1 is SEHNR and CDR2 FQNEAQ (reference sequence). The CDR3 is 14 amino acids. V lost 1 base and J lost 2, with 8 bases in between. The CDR3 reads CASSLVLINTEAFF. CDR3 coding DNA: TGTGCCAGCAGCTTAGTTCTGATAAACACTGAAGCTTTCTTT.

This clonotype appeared a few times. The chain couples TRBV30 to TRBJ2-5; tentatively, D is TRBD1 or TRBD2 (5 bases each). Judging by the DNA end, TRBJ2-7 fits better; the J call may be wrong. This CDR3 spans 13 amino acids. Looked up from germline, CDR1 is GTSNPN and CDR2 is SVGIG (reference sequence). The CDR3 is CAYYPGPYDEQYF. The CDR3 coding sequence is TGTGCCTACTACCCGGGACCCTATGACGAGCAGTACTTC.

V gene TRBV20-1 combines with J gene TRBJ2-3, with a weak D call TRBD1 (5 bases). The CDR3 extends over 11 amino acids. The V gene lost 7 bases and the J gene lost 2 bases, with 7 bases spanning the gap. Germline-derived CDR1 and CDR2 are DFQATT and SNEGSKA (reference sequence). Here the CDR3 reads CSGRVTDTQYF. The CDR3 region has the DNA TGCAGTGGCAGGGTCACAGATACGCAGTATTTT.

The chain carries TRBV7-9 and TRBJ2-5; no reliable D call. The J call may be faulty, since TRBJ2-7 better matches the DNA end. The CDR3 totals 14 residues. The germline CDR1 and CDR2 sequences are SEHNR and FQNEAQ (reference sequence). The CDR3 region is CASRGLGGPHEQYF. As DNA, the CDR3 is TGTGCCAGCAGAGGGCTCGGTGGACCCCACGAGCAGTACTTC.

The gene calls are TRBV29-1 and TRBJ2-3, with 7 positions matching TRBD2. The V and J ends lost 0 bases and 3 bases, in that order; junction bases with no gene match: 9. The CDR3 sequence is 16 residues long. Germline lookup yields CDR1 SQVTM and CDR2 ANQGSEA. The DNA of the CDR3 is TGCAGCGTTGAAGAAGGAGGCGGGAGAAGGACAGATACGCAGTATTTT. Encoded protein: CSVEEGGGRRTDTQYF.

The chain carries TRBV7-6 and TRBJ2-2; the match to TRBD2 covers 7 bases. The CDR3 spans 19 residues. Germline CDR1 SGHVS, CDR2 FNYEAQ. The trim removed 2 bases at V and 4 bases at J, leaving 16 bases unmatched. CDR3 residues: CASSLLGGLGSVGTGELFF. The CDR3 nucleotides are TGTGCCAGCAGCTTATTGGGCGGACTAGGTAGCGTTGGCACCGGGGAGCTGTTTTTT.

This clonotype was detected only a few times. V gene TRBV20-1 combines with J gene TRBJ1-1, with a tentative D call TRBD1 (6 bases). CDR3 length: 13 residues. Germline assignment: CDR1 DFQATT and CDR2 SNEGSKA (reference sequence). The V and J ends lost 1 base and 4 bases respectively, with 10 bases between them. The CDR3 loop reads CSARGGAFTEAFF. The DNA for the CDR3 is TGCAGTGCTAGAGGGGGGGCCTTCACTGAAGCTTTCTTT.

This clonotype was observed at least ten times. V usage is TRBV30 and J usage is TRBJ2-7; D is unresolved. This CDR3 comprises 11 residues. Germline CDR1 reads GTSNPN; CDR2 reads SVGIG (reference sequence). The ends were cut back, 1 base at V and 5 bases at J, with 6 bases in the middle. CDR3 DNA: TGTGCCTGGAGTGAAAGGGACGAGCAGTACTTC. This encodes CAWSERDEQYF.

This clonotype was counted only a few times. This chain connects TRBV12-3 or TRBV12-4 to TRBJ2-1, with TRBD1 identical over 10 bases. The CDR3 covers 15 residues. Losses at the gene ends were 7 bases for V and 5 bases for J; bases not matched to a gene: 8. CDR3: CASNLDRGSNNEQFF. The CDR3, as DNA: TGTGCCAGCAACCTGGACAGGGGGAGTAACAATGAGCAGTTCTTC.

V is TRBV7-9 and J is TRBJ2-3; D might be TRBD1 (6 bases). V shed 6 bases and J shed 3 bases, with 19 bases lying between them. This CDR3 has 16 residues. Germline CDR1 reads SEHNR; CDR2 reads FQNEAQ (reference sequence). The CDR3, as DNA: TGTGCCAGCAGGTCCACAACAGGGATGTTGACAGATACGCAGTATTTT. Protein sequence: CASRSTTGMLTDTQYF.

The table lists this clonotype with a few counts. The V gene is TRBV25-1, the J gene TRBJ2-3; 11 bases align to TRBD2. The V gene's germline CDR1 is MGHDK and CDR2 SYGVNS. The V segment lost 8 bases and the J segment 7 bases; nucleotides outside the gene matches: 8. The CDR3 is 14 amino acids. The DNA of the CDR3 is TGTGCCAGCGGTAGCGGGGGGGCCGGATATACGCAGTATTTT. As protein: CASGSGGAGYTQYF.

This clonotype was picked up one time. This chain links TRBV20-1 with TRBJ1-4; D is ambiguous. V was clipped by 3 bases and J by 5 bases, with 13 bases between them. CDR3 length equals 14 residues. CDR1 DFQATT and CDR2 SNEGSKA come from the germline V gene (reference sequence). The DNA for the CDR3 is TGCAGTGCTAGGGCATTTGAGACGAATGAAAAACTGTTTTTT. This sequence encodes CSARAFETNEKLFF.

The chain employs TRBV2 and TRBJ2-5, with 9 bases matching TRBD1. J lost 1 base, V lost 7 bases, and 10 bases had no gene match. The CDR3 is made up of 16 amino acids. CDR1 and CDR2 from the germline V gene are SNHLY and FYNNEI. The CDR3 here is CASNGQGSLGQETQYF. CDR3 DNA sequence: TGTGCCAGCAATGGACAGGGGAGCCTCGGCCAAGAGACCCAGTACTTC.

V usage is TRBV6-1 and J usage is TRBJ1-1; D unresolved. The germline CDR1 and CDR2 sequences are MNHNS and SASEGT. The CDR3 length is 14 residues. Trimming stripped 2 bases from V and 4 bases from J, with 11 bases between. The CDR3 here is CASSEHRPGTEAFF. The CDR3 DNA reads TGTGCCAGCAGTGAACATAGGCCAGGCACTGAAGCTTTCTTT.

CDR3 sequence: CASSQEGGGGSTDTQYF. The CDR3 nucleotides are TGTGCCAGCAGCCAAGAAGGCGGGGGTGGAAGCACAGATACGCAGTATTTT. This sequence joins TRBV4-2 and TRBJ2-3; 7 bases fit TRBD2. This CDR3 is built from 17 residues. CDR1 and CDR2 from the germline V gene are LGHNA and YNFKEQ. The V segment lost 0 bases and the J segment 0 bases; nucleotides outside the gene matches: 6.

The V gene is TRBV10-3, the J gene TRBJ1-2, with D unresolved. This CDR3 region has 13 residues. The V gene's germline CDR1 is ENHRY and CDR2 SYGVKD. V was pared by 0 bases and J by 4 bases, with 6 bases between. The CDR3 nucleotides are TGTGCCATCAGTGAGTCCCCCACCTATGGCTACACCTTC. Translation gives CAISESPTYGYTF.

As for this clonotype: This may be a read error, as it is one base from a much larger clone. The chain links TRBV7-3 to TRBJ1-2; TRBD1 agrees at 9 bases. This CDR3 has 17 residues. CDR1 and CDR2 (germline): SGHTA, FQGTGA. V shed 5 bases, J shed 6 bases, and the junction held 16 bases outside the gene matches. CDR3 residues: CASSPTGGFYPFNGYTF. CDR3 nucleotide sequence: TGTGCCAGCAGCCCAACAGGGGGCTTTTACCCCTTCAATGGCTACACCTTC.

This clonotype was counted a single time. The CDR3 DNA is TGTGCCAGCAGTGACTCTATGGGTGATAGCACAGATACGCAGTATTTT. It encodes CASSDSMGDSTDTQYF. The chain joins TRBV25-1 to TRBJ2-3; D ambiguous. Germline loops: CDR1 MGHDK, CDR2 SYGVNS. With 3 bases removed from V and 0 bases from J, the gap between germline ends came to 13 bases. The CDR3 runs to 16 residues.

This clonotype was detected once. The chain has TRBV30 and TRBJ2-1; maybe TRBD1 (5 bases). Germline V CDR1 and CDR2: GTSNPN, SVGIG (reference sequence). V was shortened by 1 base and J by 5 bases, with 24 bases between the two germline ends. The CDR3 has 18 residues. This CDR3 reads CAWSGLTGPRASDNEQFF. The CDR3 nucleotides are TGTGCCTGGAGTGGCCTCACTGGACCCAGGGCGTCCGACAATGAGCAGTTCTTC.

This clonotype was seen a few times. V is TRBV12-3 or TRBV12-4 and J is TRBJ2-1; the D is unclear. The germline V and J ends were trimmed by 9 bases and 7 bases, with 7 bases remaining between them. This CDR3 has 10 residues. The CDR3 protein is CASNNNEQFF. The CDR3, as DNA: TGTGCCAGTAACAATAATGAGCAGTTCTTC.

The genes are TRBV20-1 and TRBJ2-3, with 7 bases matching TRBD2. The J segment lost 1 base and the V segment lost 0 bases, leaving 7 bases of the junction unmatched. Per germline, CDR1 DFQATT and CDR2 SNEGSKA (reference sequence). This CDR3 is 16 amino acids long. This CDR3 is CSARDRRGEGTDTQYF. CDR3 in DNA: TGCAGTGCTAGAGATAGACGGGGGGAGGGCACAGATACGCAGTATTTT.

This rearrangement joins TRBV6-5 to TRBJ1-1; TRBD1 is a possible D gene (5 bases). Trimming left V 7 bases short and J 7 bases short, with 16 bases between. Germline V gene lookup returns CDR1 MNHEY and CDR2 SVGAGI. This CDR3 contains 13 residues. The CDR3 is CASTQPGGFEAFF. The CDR3, as DNA: TGTGCCAGCACCCAACCTGGGGGGTTTGAAGCTTTCTTT.

This clonotype was detected only a few times. The chain has TRBV6-5 and TRBJ2-1, with D perhaps matching TRBD2 (6 bases). CDR1 is MNHEY and CDR2 is SVGAGI in the germline V gene. With 2 bases removed from V and 0 bases from J, the gap between germline ends came to 14 bases. This CDR3 comprises 17 residues. The CDR3 reads CASSYRPGLSSYNEQFF. In DNA form, the CDR3 reads TGTGCCAGCAGTTACCGACCGGGACTCAGCTCCTACAATGAGCAGTTCTTC.

Regarding this clonotype: This may stem from a read error, because a much larger clone lies one nucleotide away. This chain links TRBV29-1 with TRBJ2-5, with 10 bases matching TRBD1. The DNA matches TRBJ2-7 better at its end, which makes the J call doubtful. Looked up from germline, CDR1 is SQVTM and CDR2 is ANQGSEA. The length of the CDR3 is 16 residues. DNA of the CDR3: TGCAGCGTTGAGGTTGCACCGGGACAGGGGACCTGCGAGCAGTACTTC. Translating gives CSVEVAPGQGTCEQYF.

This clonotype was counted a few times. The rearrangement joins TRBV7-8 to TRBJ2-7; D uncertain. With 5 bases removed from V and 1 base from J, the gap between germline ends came to 15 bases. Germline-derived CDR1 and CDR2 are SGHVS and FQNEAQ. The CDR3 is 15 amino acids. The CDR3, as DNA: TGTGCCAGCAGCCCTCTAACGGATAGGTCCTACGAGCAGTACTTC. The encoded protein is CASSPLTDRSYEQYF.

This sequence joins TRBV3-1 and TRBJ2-5; D uncertain. The germline V gene has CDR1 LGHDT and CDR2 YNNKEL (reference sequence). The CDR3 has 15 residues. The V end was cut by 1 base, the J end by 2 bases, with 11 bases between. The CDR3 loop is CASSQVNRQQETQYF. The CDR3 region has the DNA TGTGCCAGCAGCCAAGTGAATCGACAACAAGAGACCCAGTACTTC.